This passage covers 14 T cell receptor beta chains from one sample sequenced in a study of vaccination and CD4 T cells after COVID-19. Sequencing of cultured CD4+ T cell DNA used the Oncomine TCR Beta short-read assay. From the PCR reads, TCRdb called clonotypes with MiXCR, one entry per CDR3 protein. Of approximately 9,000 distinct CDR3 sequences in the sample, about 49% were seen once. Treatment given: approximately nine-day PBMC culture with coronavirus spike peptide pools or control peptides (ViraFEST assay). For these TCRs, the target antigens are not known. The specimen was CD4+ T cells from blood, cultured in vitro. These receptors were taken from a human donor who had recovered from COVID-19.

The V call is TRBV6-2 or TRBV6-3, the J call TRBJ1-6; 9 nucleotides line up with TRBD1. Germline CDR1 reads MNHEY; CDR2 reads SVGEGT. With V trimmed by 6 bases and J by 13 bases, 7 bases remained unmatched. The CDR3 length is 13 residues. The DNA of the CDR3 is TGTGCCAGCAGCCTCTCGACAGGGGGTCCCCTCCACTTT. This sequence encodes CASSLSTGGPLHF.

This rearrangement joins TRBV5-1 to TRBJ1-1; D gene unclear. There are 15 residues in the CDR3. Trimming shortened V by 4 bases and J by 0 bases, and 13 bases separated the two germline ends. The V gene's germline CDR1 is SGHRS and CDR2 YFSETQ. CDR3 amino acids: CASSPRKALNTEAFF. In DNA, the CDR3 is TGCGCCAGCAGCCCACGGAAGGCCCTGAACACTGAAGCTTTCTTT. The full variable domain, rest sourced from reference TRBV5-1 and TRBJ1-1, is KAGVTQTPRYLIKTRGQQVTLSCSPISGHRSVSWYQQTPGQGLQFLFEYFSETQRNKGNFPGRFSGRQFSNSRSEMNVSTLELGDSALYLCASSPRKALNTEAFFGQGTRLTVV.

The chain combines TRBV30 with TRBJ2-7, with D possibly TRBD1 on 5 matching bases. V was trimmed by 2 bases and J by 4 bases, leaving 9 bases between them. The CDR3 runs 12 residues. The germline V gene encodes CDR1 GTSNPN and CDR2 SVGIG (reference sequence). The CDR3 region has the DNA TGTGCCTGGAGTCAGGGTTCATACGAGCAGTACTTC. Encoded protein: CAWSQGSYEQYF.

This clonotype was picked up a small number of times. At one end the junction does not follow the germline gene, possibly because of a read error. This chain connects TRBV20-1 to TRBJ2-5, with TRBD2 as a possible D gene (6 bases). Germline CDR1 reads DFQATT; CDR2 reads SNEGSKA (reference sequence). The CDR3 is 15 residues long. The CDR3: CSARDGSLIQETQYF. The DNA of the CDR3 is TGCAGTGCAAGAGACGGGAGTCTGATACAAGAGACCCAGTACTTC.

This clonotype has only a few counts. The CDR3 nucleotides read TGTGCCAGCAGCTTAGATGGTTCGAATTCACCCCTCCACTTT. It translates to CASSLDGSNSPLHF. The chain couples TRBV11-2 to TRBJ1-6, with D hard to call. The CDR3 covers 14 residues. Germline assignment: CDR1 SGHAT and CDR2 FQNNGV. V gave up 0 bases and J gave up 7 bases, with 7 bases separating them.

This clonotype appeared a single time. The chain recombines TRBV20-1 with TRBJ1-6; a weak D match, TRBD1 (5 bases). Trimming took 0 bases from V and 8 from J, leaving 17 bases between them. Germline V gene sequence: CDR1 DFQATT, CDR2 SNEGSKA (reference sequence). The CDR3 has 16 amino acids. CDR3 sequence (DNA): TGCAGTGCTAGAGATGATGAGGGGAGCATAGATTCACCCCTCCACTTT. This gives the protein CSARDDEGSIDSPLHF.

The V call is TRBV6-2 or TRBV6-3, the J call TRBJ1-5, with 8 bases that match TRBD1. Unmatched junction bases numbered 11, after V lost 2 bases and J lost 2 bases. This CDR3 region has 18 residues. The germline CDR1 and CDR2 sequences are MNHEY and SVGEGT. The CDR3: CASSYHGQGGGGNQPQHF. The CDR3 DNA is TGTGCCAGCAGTTACCATGGACAGGGCGGAGGTGGCAATCAGCCCCAGCATTTT.

The CDR3 DNA reads TGTGCCAGCAGCTTATCCGGGACCGACTACGAGCAGTACTTC. Translation: CASSLSGTDYEQYF. The chain employs TRBV11-1 and TRBJ2-7; D is tentatively TRBD1 or TRBD2 (5 bases each). Germline lookup yields CDR1 SGHAT and CDR2 FQDESV (reference sequence). This CDR3 is 14 amino acids long. Trimming shortened V by 2 bases and J by 3 bases, and 11 bases separated the two germline ends.

The chain links TRBV7-6 to TRBJ1-2; D is ambiguous. Germline lookup yields CDR1 SGHVS and CDR2 FNYEAQ. The CDR3 is 17 residues long. Trimming stripped 5 bases from V and 1 base from J, with 20 bases between. CDR3 amino acids: CASSSNPTGQLNYGYTF. CDR3 in DNA: TGTGCCAGCAGCAGCAACCCGACGGGCCAACTTAACTATGGCTACACCTTC.

This clonotype has only a few counts. J is TRBJ2-2 and V is TRBV19; TRBD1 matches at 8 bases. The CDR3 sequence is 16 residues long. With V trimmed by 5 bases and J by 4 bases, 9 bases remained unmatched. The V gene's germline CDR1 is LNHDA and CDR2 SQIVND (reference sequence). CDR3 protein: CASSSQPGGGTGELFF. CDR3 DNA: TGTGCCAGTAGTTCACAACCAGGGGGCGGCACCGGGGAGCTGTTTTTT.

This clonotype was found a few times. V and J are TRBV5-5 and TRBJ1-2; D possibly corresponds to TRBD1 (6 bases). The CDR3 is 13 amino acids. CDR1 is SGHKS and CDR2 is YYEKEE in the germline V gene (reference sequence). Trimming took off 0 bases at V and 7 bases at J, with 10 bases between the two ends. The CDR3 DNA follows: TGTGCCAGCAGCTTGGCAGGGGCTCTTGGCTACACCTTC. Translation gives CASSLAGALGYTF.

The V and J genes are TRBV12-3 or TRBV12-4 and TRBJ2-2, with 7 nucleotides matching TRBD1. This CDR3 is 16 amino acids long. The junction had 12 bases not matched to a gene; V was cut back by 5 bases and J by 6 bases. CDR3 sequence: CASSDPRQGWAGELFF. For the CDR3, the DNA is TGTGCCAGCAGTGACCCCCGACAGGGTTGGGCCGGGGAGCTGTTTTTT.

This clonotype came up a few times. V usage is TRBV7-9 and J usage is TRBJ2-3; D unclear. Germline V gene sequence: CDR1 SEHNR, CDR2 FQNEAQ (reference sequence). V lost 1 base, J lost 3 bases, and 8 bases lay in between. This CDR3 is built from 14 residues. CDR3 coding DNA: TGTGCCAGCAGCTTAGATCGGAAGACAGATACGCAGTATTTT. It is translated as CASSLDRKTDTQYF.

This clonotype counts as large. The CDR3 loop is CASSESGTGGIFF. DNA of the CDR3: TGCGCCAGCAGTGAGTCCGGGACAGGGGGCATCTTCTTT. The chain links TRBV10-1 to TRBJ1-1, with TRBD1 matching over 12 bases. This CDR3 has 13 residues. Germline values: CDR1 WNHNN, CDR2 SYGVQD (reference sequence). Trimming at V came to 0 bases and at J to 14 bases, leaving 4 bases not matched to a gene.